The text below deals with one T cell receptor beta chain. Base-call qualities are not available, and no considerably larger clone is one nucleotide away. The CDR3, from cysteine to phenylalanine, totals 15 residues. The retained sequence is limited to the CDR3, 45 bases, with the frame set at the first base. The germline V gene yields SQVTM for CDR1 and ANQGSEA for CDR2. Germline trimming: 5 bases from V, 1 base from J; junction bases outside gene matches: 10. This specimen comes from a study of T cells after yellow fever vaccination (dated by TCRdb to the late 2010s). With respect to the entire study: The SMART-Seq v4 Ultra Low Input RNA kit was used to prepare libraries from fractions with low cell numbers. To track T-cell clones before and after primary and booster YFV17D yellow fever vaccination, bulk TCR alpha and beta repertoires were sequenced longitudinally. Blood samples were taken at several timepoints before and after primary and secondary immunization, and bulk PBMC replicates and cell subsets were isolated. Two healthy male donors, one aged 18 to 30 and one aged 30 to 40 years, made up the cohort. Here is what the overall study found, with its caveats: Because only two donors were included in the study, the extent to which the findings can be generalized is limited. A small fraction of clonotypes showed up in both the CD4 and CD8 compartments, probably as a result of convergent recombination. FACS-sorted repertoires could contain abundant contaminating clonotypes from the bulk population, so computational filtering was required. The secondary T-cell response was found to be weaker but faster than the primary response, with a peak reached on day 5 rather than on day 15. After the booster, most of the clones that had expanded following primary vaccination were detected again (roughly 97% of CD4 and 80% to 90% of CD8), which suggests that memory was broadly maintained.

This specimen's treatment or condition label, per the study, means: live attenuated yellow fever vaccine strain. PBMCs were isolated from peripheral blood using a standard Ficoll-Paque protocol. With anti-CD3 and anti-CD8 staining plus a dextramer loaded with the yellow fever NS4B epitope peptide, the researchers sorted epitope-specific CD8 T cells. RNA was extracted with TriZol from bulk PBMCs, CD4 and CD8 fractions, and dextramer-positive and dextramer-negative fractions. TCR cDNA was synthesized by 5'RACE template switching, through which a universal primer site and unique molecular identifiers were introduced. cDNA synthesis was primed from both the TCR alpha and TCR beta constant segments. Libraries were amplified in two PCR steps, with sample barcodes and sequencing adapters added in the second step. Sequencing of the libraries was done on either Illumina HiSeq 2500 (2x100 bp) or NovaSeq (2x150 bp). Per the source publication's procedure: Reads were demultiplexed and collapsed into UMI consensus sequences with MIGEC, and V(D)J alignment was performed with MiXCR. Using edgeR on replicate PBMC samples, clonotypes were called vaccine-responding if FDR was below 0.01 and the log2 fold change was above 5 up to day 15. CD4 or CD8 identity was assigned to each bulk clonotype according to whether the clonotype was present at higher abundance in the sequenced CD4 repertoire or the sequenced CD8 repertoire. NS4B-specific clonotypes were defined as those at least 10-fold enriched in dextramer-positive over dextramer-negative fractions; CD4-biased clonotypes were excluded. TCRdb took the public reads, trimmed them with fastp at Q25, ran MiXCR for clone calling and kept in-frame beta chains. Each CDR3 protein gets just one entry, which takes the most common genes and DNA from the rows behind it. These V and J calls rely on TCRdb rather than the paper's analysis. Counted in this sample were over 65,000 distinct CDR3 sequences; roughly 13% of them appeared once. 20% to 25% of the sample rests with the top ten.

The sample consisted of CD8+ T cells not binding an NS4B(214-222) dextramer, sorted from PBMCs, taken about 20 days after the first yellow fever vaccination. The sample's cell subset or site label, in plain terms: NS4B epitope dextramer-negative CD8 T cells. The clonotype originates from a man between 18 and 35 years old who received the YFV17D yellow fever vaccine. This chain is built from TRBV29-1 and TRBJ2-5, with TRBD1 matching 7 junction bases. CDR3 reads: CSVLPTGPAQETQYF. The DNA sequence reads TGCAGCGTTCTTCCGACAGGGCCCGCCCAAGAGACCCAGTACTTC.